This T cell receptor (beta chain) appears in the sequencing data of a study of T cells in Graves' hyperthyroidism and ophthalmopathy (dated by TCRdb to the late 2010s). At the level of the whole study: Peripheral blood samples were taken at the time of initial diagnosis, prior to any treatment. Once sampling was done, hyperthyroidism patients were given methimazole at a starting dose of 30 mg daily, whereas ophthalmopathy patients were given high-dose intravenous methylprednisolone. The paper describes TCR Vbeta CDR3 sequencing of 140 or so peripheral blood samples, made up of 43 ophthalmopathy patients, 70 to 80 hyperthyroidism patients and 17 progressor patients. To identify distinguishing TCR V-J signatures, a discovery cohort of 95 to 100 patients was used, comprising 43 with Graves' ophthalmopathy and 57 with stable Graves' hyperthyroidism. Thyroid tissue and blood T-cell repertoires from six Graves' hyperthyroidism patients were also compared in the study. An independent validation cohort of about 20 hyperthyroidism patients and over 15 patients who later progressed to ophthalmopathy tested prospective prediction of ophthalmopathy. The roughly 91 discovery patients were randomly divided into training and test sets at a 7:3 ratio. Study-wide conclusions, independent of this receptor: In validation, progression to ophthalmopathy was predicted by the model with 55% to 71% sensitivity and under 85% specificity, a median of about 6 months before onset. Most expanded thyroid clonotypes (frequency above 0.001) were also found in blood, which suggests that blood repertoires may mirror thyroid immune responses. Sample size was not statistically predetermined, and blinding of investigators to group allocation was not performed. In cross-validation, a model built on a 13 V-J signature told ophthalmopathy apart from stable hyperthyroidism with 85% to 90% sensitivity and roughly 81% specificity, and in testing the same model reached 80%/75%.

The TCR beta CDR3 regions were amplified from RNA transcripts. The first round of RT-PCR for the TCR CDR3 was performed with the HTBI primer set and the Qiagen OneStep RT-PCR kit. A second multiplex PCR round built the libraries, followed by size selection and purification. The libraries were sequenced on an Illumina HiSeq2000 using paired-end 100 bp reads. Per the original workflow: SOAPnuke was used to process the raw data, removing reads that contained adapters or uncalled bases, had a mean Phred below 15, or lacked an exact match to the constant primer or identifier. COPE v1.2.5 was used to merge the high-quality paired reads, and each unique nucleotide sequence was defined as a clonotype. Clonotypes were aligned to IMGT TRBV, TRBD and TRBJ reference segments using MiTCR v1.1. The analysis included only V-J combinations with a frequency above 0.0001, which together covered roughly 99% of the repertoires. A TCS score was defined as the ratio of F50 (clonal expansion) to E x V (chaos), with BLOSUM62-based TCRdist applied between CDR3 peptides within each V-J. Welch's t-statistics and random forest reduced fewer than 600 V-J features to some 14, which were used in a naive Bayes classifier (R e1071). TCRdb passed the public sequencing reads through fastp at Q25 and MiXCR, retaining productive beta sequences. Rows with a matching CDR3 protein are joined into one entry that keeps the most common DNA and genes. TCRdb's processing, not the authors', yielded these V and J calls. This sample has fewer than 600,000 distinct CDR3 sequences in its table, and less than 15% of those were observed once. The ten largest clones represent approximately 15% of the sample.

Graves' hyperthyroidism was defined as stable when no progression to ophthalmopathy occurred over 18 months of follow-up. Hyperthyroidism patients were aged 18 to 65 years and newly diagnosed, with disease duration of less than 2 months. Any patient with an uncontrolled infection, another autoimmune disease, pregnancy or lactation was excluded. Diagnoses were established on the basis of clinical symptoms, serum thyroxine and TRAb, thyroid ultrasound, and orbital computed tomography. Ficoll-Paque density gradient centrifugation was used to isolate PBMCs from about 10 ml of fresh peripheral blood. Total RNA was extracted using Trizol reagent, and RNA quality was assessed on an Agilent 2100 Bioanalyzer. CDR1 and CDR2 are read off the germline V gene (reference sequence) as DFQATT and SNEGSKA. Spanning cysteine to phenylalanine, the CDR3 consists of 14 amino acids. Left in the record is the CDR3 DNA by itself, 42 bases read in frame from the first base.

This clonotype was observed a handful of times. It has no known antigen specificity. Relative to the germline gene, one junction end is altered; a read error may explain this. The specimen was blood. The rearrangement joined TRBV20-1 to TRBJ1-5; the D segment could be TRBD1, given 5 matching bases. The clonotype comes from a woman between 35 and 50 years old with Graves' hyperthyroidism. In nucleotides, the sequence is TGCAGTGCCAGAGGAAGGGGTTCATATCAGCCCCAGCATTTT. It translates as CSARGRGSYQPQHF.